This paragraph covers one T cell receptor (beta chain) sequence. Which antigen it targets is not known. No much larger clone exists at a distance of one base, and base qualities are not known. In total, approximately 700 healthy bone marrow donors made up the cohort. At the time of sampling, all cohort members were nominally healthy, though unrecorded immune exposures were likely present. The donor tested CMV seropositive and was one of the 289 seropositive cohort members. Each donor provided a peripheral blood sample, and peripheral blood mononuclear cells were used for TCR beta sequencing. The Qiagen DNeasy Blood Extraction Kit was used to extract genomic DNA from the blood cell samples. CDR1 is given as MDHEN and CDR2 as SYDVKM, both from the germline V gene. From cysteine to phenylalanine, the CDR3 is 17 amino acids long. CDR3 DNA is the only sequence kept; it has 51 bases, read in frame from the first base. The germline V and J ends show losses of 8 bases and 0 bases respectively, and no gene match explains 9 bases of the junction.

The library was prepared using the immunoSEQ multiplex PCR assay. For the multiplex PCR, a mixture combining 60 forward primers for TCR Vbeta segments and 13 reverse primers for TCR Jbeta segments was used. Amplification of the CDR3 region of rearranged TCR beta genes was performed with a multiplex PCR assay on genomic DNA. The Illumina HiSeq System was used to sequence the amplified TCR beta libraries as 87-base-pair reads. The study's processing was this. A later analysis tallied roughly 78 million unique TCR beta chains across the 640 or so repertoires, and some 12 million of those chains were shared by two or more donors. To remove PCR and sequencing errors, raw reads were error-corrected and collapsed into unique sequences using a nearest-neighbor algorithm that merged closely related sequences. V, D and J gene segments were assigned by aligning CDR3 sequences to IMGT reference sequences. Each retained sequence needed at least a six-nucleotide match to both a V gene segment and a J gene segment. A rearrangement was called productive if the CDR3 had no stop codons and remained in frame with V and J, and every other rearrangement was called non-productive. CDR3 was defined according to IMGT convention as the region running from the second conserved V-encoded cysteine to the conserved J-encoded phenylalanine. In an earlier analysis of more than 550 of the donors, sequences lacking an unambiguous match to a single V gene segment were excluded. An earlier analysis of some 610 of the donors called V segments functional above 56.7% productive rearrangements and segregating when the between-donor standard deviation exceeded 5%. A statistical classification framework was developed to diagnose cytomegalovirus status using the catalog of TCR beta chain sequences. In a later analysis, V and J genes were assigned by comparing TCR nucleotide sequences against IMGT/GENE-DB human TR gene sequences. The TCRdist pipeline was used in a later analysis to assign CDR3 sequences and most-parsimonious VDJ recombination scenarios. In a later analysis, each TCR beta chain was defined by its CDR3 amino acid sequence together with its V-gene family, and reads without a unique V-gene family were excluded. As a way to deal with suspected cross-contamination and a sequencing artifact, a later analysis dropped 640 or so nucleotide sequences that were highly shared and had low generation probability. In a later analysis, a clonal expansion index for each public chain was calculated from normalized within-repertoire ranks of inferred template counts. Generation probabilities in a later analysis came from a VDJ recombination model fitted to out-of-frame rearrangements, and those results were checked against IGoR. In a later analysis, hypergeometric tests were used to score TCR-TCR, TCR-HLA and TCR-CMV co-occurrence, with a repertoire-size bias correction applied to TCR pairs. To estimate false discovery rates, a later analysis permuted the HLA or CMV assignments 20 times. In a later analysis, co-occurring TCRs were grouped using DBSCAN, with TCRdist sequence similarity added in when clustering inside HLA-allele-positive subsets. For co-occurrence clustering, repertoires with fewer than 30,000 or more than 120,000 public chains were excluded, along with about five repertoires with anomalous nucleotide sharing. TCRdb retrieved this table from immuneACCESS and kept in-frame rearrangements only. Not all clones are present; in checked studies, unresolved V genes account for under half, and no reason is known for the remainder. V and J calls plus clone size are reproduced from that table; the DNA served to infer D and trimming. The sample records approximately 100,000 clones, 85% of which are singletons. 7.4% of the sample is taken by the ten largest.

This sample was included in a study of cytomegalovirus exposure and HLA in healthy donors (TCRdb year 2017). Regarding the research as a whole: An earlier analysis of 587 of the donors reported under 300 Gb of sequence data and 117 million unique TCR beta sequences obtained from about 180 million T cells. The study used immunosequencing to profile the T cell repertoires of approximately 690 subjects and linked those repertoires to cytomegalovirus serostatus. The study aimed to test whether cataloging public T cell receptors could reveal signatures of past pathogen exposure. Donor age, sex, ethnicity and CMV serostatus were collected together with the repertoire data. Along with the roughly 670-subject first cohort, a separate validation cohort of roughly 110 different subjects was used. All discovery cohort repertoires had been generated on a single sequencing platform. Across approximately 400 genotyped donors of the cohort, an average of about 220,000 unique TCR beta nucleotide sequences per donor were sequenced, and roughly a sixth of those sequences were non-productive. Several DR-DQ haplotypes were treated as single units for association and clustering because of strong linkage in the cohort. The number of donors typed differed by locus, with 629-630 for A, B, C, DRB1 and DQB1, over 500 for DQA1, approximately 580 for DPA1, and approximately 470 for DPB1. Class I and class II HLA loci were covered by the typing at four-digit resolution. Rather than using new phenotypic data, the later analysis identified candidate immune exposures from TCR beta sequences and from how often those sequences occurred across donors. To decide whether each TCR beta V gene segment behaved as functional or pseudogenic, an earlier analysis of nearly 600 of the donors relied on high-throughput TCR beta sequencing. Roughly 300 gigabases of sequencing data and 70 million to 100 million unique TCR sequences were included in an early release covering about 700 HLA-typed donors. Among the roughly 430 genotyped donors, approximately 77% belonged to the genetic ancestry cluster associated with self-reported Caucasian donors. The study combined high-throughput TCR immunosequencing, statistical association of individual TCRs with disease status, and machine learning to predict cytomegalovirus infection status. A later genetic analysis used genome-wide SNP genotypes for about 55% of the 666 donors, treating that subset as a discovery cohort. In a later analysis, previously published TCR beta repertoires from about 670 donors were re-analyzed and high-resolution HLA genotyping was added so that TCR occurrence patterns could be studied. The study at large found these results: Most CMV-associated TCR beta chains appeared to be HLA-restricted in a later analysis, and the HLA associations seemed to be driven largely by CMV exposure. Three of the identified cytomegalovirus-associated TCR beta chains were confirmed in vitro to be specific for cytomegalovirus antigens. Because counts were too low, roughly 18 rarely observed V segments, including chromosome 9 orphons, were left out of the earlier analysis of a few hundred of the donors. Because the 87-base-pair reads could not distinguish some IMGT-functional V segments, including TRBV6-2 and TRBV6-3, those segments were excluded. In a later analysis, several top co-occurrence clusters were reported to appear linked to parvovirus B19, influenza, CMV and Epstein-Barr virus. A further reported finding was that TCR beta sequences accurately predicted the HLA-A and HLA-B alleles for most subjects in the first cohort. According to a later analysis, TCR association rates differed among HLA loci, with DRB1 alleles showing the most associated TCRs and HLA-C alleles showing the fewest. An earlier analysis of around 540 of the donors showed that most TCR beta V segments appeared in productive rearrangements either about 87% or about 30% of the time, which broadly matched IMGT annotations. Most TCR sequences were seen in very few donors, while some public TCRs were found in many individuals. When HLA alleles, especially DR and DQ, strongly co-occurred, TCR associations were difficult to assign to individual alleles. The authors suggested that the approach could potentially be extended to other disease states and immunological phenotypes. V-gene and J-gene trimming of TCR beta chains was associated with a missense DCLRE1C variant in a later genetic analysis, and the association was replicated in an independent cohort. For the cohort, immune exposure information was limited to CMV serostatus. A cluster of highly shared sequence variants was judged likely to be a technical artifact of the sequencing pipeline. Sequencing depth was assumed to be roughly uniform across donors in the presence/absence analyses, though that assumption may not hold. Linkage disequilibrium might explain the correlated functional status among segregating V segments, but an unknown experimental factor could not be excluded. Only TCR beta chains were sequenced in this cohort, and the absence of alpha or paired-chain data limited detectable features. A later analysis found that HLA-associated TCR beta chains were more clonally expanded and had lower generation probabilities than equally common non-associated chains. Because some donors lacked HLA typing at each locus, the association tests relied only on the typed subset. The classifier was reported to diagnose cytomegalovirus status with high specificity and sensitivity in both the original cohort and the validation cohort. In the study, some 160 TCR beta chains were listed as associated with cytomegalovirus. At a false discovery rate of 0.05, a later analysis linked some 17,000 TCR beta sequences to specific HLA alleles. According to a later genetic analysis, donors in an Asian-associated ancestry cluster had fewer N-insertions in productive TCRs than the approximately 610-donor mean.

Sequenced: PBMCs. The chain uses TRBV28 and TRBJ2-6, with TRBD1 matching 8 junction bases. The sequence derives from a man aged 35 to 55 in good health and CMV-seropositive. The CDR3 sequence is CASGRGRGLSGANVLTF. At the DNA level, the sequence is TGTGCCAGCGGTCGGGGCAGGGGGCTCTCTGGGGCCAACGTCCTGACTTTC. Reference TRBV28 and TRBJ2-6 proteins supply the regions before and after the CDR3; the full variable domain is: DVKVTQSSRYLVKRTGEKVFLECVQDMDHENMFWYRQDPGLGLRLIYFSYDVKMKEKGDIPEGYSVSREKKERFSLILESASTNQTSMYLCASGRGRGLSGANVLTFGAGSRLTVL.